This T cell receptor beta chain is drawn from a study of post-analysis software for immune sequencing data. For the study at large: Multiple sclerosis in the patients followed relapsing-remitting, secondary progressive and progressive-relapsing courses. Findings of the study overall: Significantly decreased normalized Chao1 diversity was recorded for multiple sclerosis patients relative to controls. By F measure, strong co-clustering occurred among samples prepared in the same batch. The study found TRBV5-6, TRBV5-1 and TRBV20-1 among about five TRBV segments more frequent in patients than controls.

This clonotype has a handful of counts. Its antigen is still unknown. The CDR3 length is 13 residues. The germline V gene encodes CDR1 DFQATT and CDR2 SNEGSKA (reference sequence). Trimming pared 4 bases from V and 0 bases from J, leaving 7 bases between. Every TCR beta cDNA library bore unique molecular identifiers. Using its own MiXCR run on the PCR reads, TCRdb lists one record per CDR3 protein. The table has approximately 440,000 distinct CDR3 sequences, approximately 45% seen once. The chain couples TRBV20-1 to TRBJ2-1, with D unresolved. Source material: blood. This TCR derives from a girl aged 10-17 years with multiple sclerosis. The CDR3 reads CSATPSSYNEQFF. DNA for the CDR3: TGCAGTGCTACCCCGAGCTCCTACAATGAGCAGTTCTTC.